This T cell receptor beta chain emerged from a study of T cells after yellow fever vaccination. Per the germline V gene, CDR1 is KGHSH and CDR2 is LQKENI. The CDR3 consists of 14 residues. Trimming at V came to 6 bases and at J to 5 bases, leaving 6 bases not matched to a gene. This clonotype has ten or more counts. TCRdb reprocessed the 5' RACE reads via MiXCR and lists one record per CDR3 protein. Here the sample spans around 30,000 distinct CDR3 sequences, around 5% being singletons. This specimen consisted of CD8+ T cells sorted from PBMCs, obtained 10 days after the yellow fever booster vaccination. The chain uses TRBV18 and TRBJ2-2; 7 bases are shared with TRBD1. The clonotype comes from a man aged 25-45 years who received the YFV17D yellow fever vaccine. Here the CDR3 reads CASSETGITGELFF. The CDR3 bases are TGTGCCAGCTCGGAGACAGGGATTACCGGGGAGCTGTTTTTT.